Below are 2 T cell receptor beta chains sequenced from a single sample in a study of shared clonotypes between healthy human individuals. The table came from immunoSEQ multiplex PCR; TCRdb's copy has only in-frame clones and leaves some out. The sample holds around 940,000 clones, approximately 80% seen once. Sequences were obtained from memory CD4+ T cells sorted from blood. Described subset: CD45RA-negative fraction. The receptors come from a man aged 18 to 29 in good health.

The genes are TRBV5-4 and TRBJ2-1, with D possibly being TRBD2 (6 bases). Trimming left V 4 bases short and J 1 base short, with 12 bases between. CDR3 length: 15 residues. The germline V gene has CDR1 SGHNT and CDR2 YYREEE (reference sequence). The CDR3 sequence: CASSGSGLSYNEQFF. The CDR3 bases are TGTGCCAGCAGCGGGAGCGGGTTGTCCTACAATGAGCAGTTCTTC.

This clone was seen a few times. The chain is built from TRBV2 and TRBJ1-2; D not resolved. The V and J ends lost 4 bases and 1 base respectively, with 7 bases between them. CDR1 and CDR2 from the germline V gene are SNHLY and FYNNEI. This CDR3 has 13 residues. The CDR3 DNA reads TGTGCCAGCAGTGGTCGGGTTAACTATGGCTACACCTTC. Its protein is CASSGRVNYGYTF.